The clone carrying this T cell receptor (beta chain) was seen more than once but under ten times. These data are taken from a study of T cells after yellow fever vaccination. Study as a whole: Fractions containing few cells were prepared with SMART-Seq v4 Ultra Low Input.

The CDR3 has 13 residues. Germline CDR1 SGHNT, CDR2 YYREEE (reference sequence). The V gene lost 0 bases and the J gene lost 6 bases, with 7 bases spanning the gap. TCRdb ran MiXCR on the 5' RACE reads and lists one entry per CDR3 protein. The table lists about 73,000 distinct CDR3 sequences, just under 8% of them singletons. The source is a man between 25 and 39 years old who received the YFV17D yellow fever vaccine. Source: CD8+ T cells sorted from PBMCs, taken on the day of the yellow fever booster vaccination. V usage is TRBV5-4 and J usage is TRBJ2-1; D not resolved. CDR3 nucleotide sequence: TGTGCCAGCAGCTTGGAGTCGGCCAATGAGCAGTTCTTC. Its protein is CASSLESANEQFF.